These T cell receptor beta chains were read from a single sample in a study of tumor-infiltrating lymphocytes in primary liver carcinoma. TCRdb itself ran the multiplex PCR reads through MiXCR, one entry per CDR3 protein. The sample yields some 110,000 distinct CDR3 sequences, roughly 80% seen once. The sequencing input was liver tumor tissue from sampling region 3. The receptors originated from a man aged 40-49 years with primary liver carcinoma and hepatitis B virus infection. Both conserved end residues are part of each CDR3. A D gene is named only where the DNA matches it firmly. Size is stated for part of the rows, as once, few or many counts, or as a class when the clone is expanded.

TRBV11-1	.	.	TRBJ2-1	TGTGCCAGTAACTCTCCTTCGAGTAGTGGATCCTACAATGAGCAGTTCTTC	CASNSPSSSGSYNEQFF
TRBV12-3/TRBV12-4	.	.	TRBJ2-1	TGTGCCAGCATCCTGATGAGACAGGCGGGGAATGAGCAGTTCTTC	CASILMRQAGNEQFF
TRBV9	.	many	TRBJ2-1	TGTGCCAGCAGCGTAGCCGAGTACAATGAGCAGTTCTTC	CASSVAEYNEQFF
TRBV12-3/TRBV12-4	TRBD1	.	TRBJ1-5	TGTATCAGCAGATTCGAGACAGGGGGCCATCAGCTCCAGCATTTT	CISRFETGGHQLQHF
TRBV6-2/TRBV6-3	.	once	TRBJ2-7	TGTGCCAGCAGTTACCCGATCGGGCTCCTTAGCTCTTACGAGCGGTACTTC	CASSYPIGLLSSYERYF
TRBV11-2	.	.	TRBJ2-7	TGTACCAGCACAAAAGGGGCTGAGCAGTATTTC	CTSTKGAEQYF
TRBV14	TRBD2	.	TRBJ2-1	TGTGCCAGCAGCGCTGTAGCGGGATGGGTAAAGAATGAGCAGTTCTTC	CASSAVAGWVKNEQFF
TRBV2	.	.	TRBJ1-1	TGTGCCAGCAATGAAGCTAAGGGACCGGAGGGTGAAGCTTTCTTT	CASNEAKGPEGEAFF
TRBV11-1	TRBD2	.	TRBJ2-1	TGTGCCAGCAGCTTTCCCGGGATTAGCGGGAGGGAGCAGTTCTTC	CASSFPGISGREQFF
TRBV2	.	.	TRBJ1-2	TGTGCCATCAGTGCTCCCGGGAGGGTAGGCTATGGCTACACCTTC	CAISAPGRVGYGYTF
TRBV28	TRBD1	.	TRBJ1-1	TGTGCCAACAGTCCCACAGGGGCCTTCTACACTGAAGCTTTCTTT	CANSPTGAFYTEAFF
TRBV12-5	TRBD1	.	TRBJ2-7	TGTGCCAGTGAGGGGGCCTGTTCCTACGGGCAGTACTTC	CASEGACSYGQYF
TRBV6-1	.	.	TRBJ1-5	TGTGCCAGGACTATGGCACCGAATCAGCCCCAGCATTTT	CARTMAPNQPQHF
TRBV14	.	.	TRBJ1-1	TGTGCCAACAACCAAGATCAGGGCCCTTACCCAGCTTTCTTT	CANNQDQGPYPAFF
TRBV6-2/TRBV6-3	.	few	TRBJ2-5	TGTGCCAGCAGTTACACAGGTGACCAAGAGACCCAGTACTTC	CASSYTGDQETQYF
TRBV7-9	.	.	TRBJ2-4	TGTGCCAGCAGCTACCCAAAAAACATTCAGTATTTC	CASSYPKNIQYF
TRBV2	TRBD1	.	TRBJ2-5	TGTACCAGTGCCCGGGACAGACAAGAGACCCAGTACTTC	CTSARDRQETQYF
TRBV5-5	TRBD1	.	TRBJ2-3	TGTGCCAGCAGCTTGTTTCAGGGGGCGGTATGTACAGATACGCAGTATTTT	CASSLFQGAVCTDTQYF
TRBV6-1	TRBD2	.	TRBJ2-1	TGTGCCAGCAGTGTTGGACTAGCGGCCTACAATGAGCAGTTCTTC	CASSVGLAAYNEQFF
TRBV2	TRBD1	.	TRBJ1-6	TGTGCCAGCAGGCCGACAGGGGTTAATTCACCCCTCCACTTT	CASRPTGVNSPLHF
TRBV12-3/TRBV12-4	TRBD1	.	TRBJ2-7	TGTGCTAGCAGCTATGGTAGGGGGGACAGGGCCCCCTTCTCCGAGCAGTACTTC	CASSYGRGDRAPFSEQYF
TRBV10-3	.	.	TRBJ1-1	TGTGCCATCAGTGAGTCAAAATTGCGGAACACTGGAGTTTTCTTT	CAISESKLRNTGVFF
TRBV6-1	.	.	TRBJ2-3	TGTGCCAGCAGTCTTAGCGGTTATACGCATCATTTT	CASSLSGYTHHF
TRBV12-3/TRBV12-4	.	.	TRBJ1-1	TGTGCCAGTAAAGGGCCCCTAGCCACTGAAGCTTTCTTT	CASKGPLATEAFF
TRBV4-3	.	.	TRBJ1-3	TGCGCCATCAGCCAAGCCGCGACAGAGGGTGGAAACACCATATATTTT	CAISQAATEGGNTIYF
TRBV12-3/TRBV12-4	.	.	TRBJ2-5	TGTGCCAGCACCCCTGGCCATGGGGCCCAGTACTTC	CASTPGHGAQYF
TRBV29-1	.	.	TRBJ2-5	TGCAGCGTTGAAAGACCCGATCACTTCCAAGAGACCCAGTACTTC	CSVERPDHFQETQYF
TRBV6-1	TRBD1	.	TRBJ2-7	TGTGCCAGCACCACACTGTCGGGACAGGGCTCCTATGAGCAGTACTTC	CASTTLSGQGSYEQYF
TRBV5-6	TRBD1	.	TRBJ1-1	TGTGCCAGTAGCGCAGGGGGTGAAGTGAACACTGAAGCTTTCTTT	CASSAGGEVNTEAFF
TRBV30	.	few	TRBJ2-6	TGTGTTCTCCTCTCTGGGGCCAACGTCCTGACTTTC	CVLLSGANVLTF
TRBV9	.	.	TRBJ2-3	TGTGCCAGCAGCGTAAGGTGGGAGGATGGGAATACGCGGTATTTT	CASSVRWEDGNTRYF
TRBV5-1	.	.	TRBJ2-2	TGCGCCAGCAAAACGGGAGCTCAGAACACTGGGGAGCTGTTTTTT	CASKTGAQNTGELFF
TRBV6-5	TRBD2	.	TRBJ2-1	TGTGCCAGCGGTTACTTTCCGGGACTAGCGGGAGGAGGTGGGCAGTTCTTC	CASGYFPGLAGGGGQFF
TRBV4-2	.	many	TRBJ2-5	TGTGCCAGCAGCCAGGGGGACGTTATGGAGGAGACCCAGTACTTC	CASSQGDVMEETQYF
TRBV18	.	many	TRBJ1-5	TGTGCCAGCTCACCGGGATCGGGCACACATCAGCCCCAGCATTTT	CASSPGSGTHQPQHF
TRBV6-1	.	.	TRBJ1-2	TGTGCCAGCACCACGGTTCCTCGGAGCTATGGCTACACCTTC	CASTTVPRSYGYTF
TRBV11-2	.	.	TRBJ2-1	TGTGCCAACAGGCTCGACAGGGAGCAGTTCTTC	CANRLDREQFF
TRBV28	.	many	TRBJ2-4	TGTGCCACCCTCCCGGTCGGTGGAGGAGTAAACATTCAGTACTTC	CATLPVGGGVNIQYF
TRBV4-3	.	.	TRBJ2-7	TGCGTCAGTAGCCAGGAACAGTTTTCTTCTTACAAGCAGTACTTC	CVSSQEQFSSYKQYF
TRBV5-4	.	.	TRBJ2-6	TGTGCCAGCAGCCCCGGGTCTTTCCTCTCTGGGGTCAACGTCCTGACTTTC	CASSPGSFLSGVNVLTF
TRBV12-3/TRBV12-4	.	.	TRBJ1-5	TGTGCCAGCAGTCACTCAGGACAGAGGAGGGCTCAGCCCCAGCATTTT	CASSHSGQRRAQPQHF
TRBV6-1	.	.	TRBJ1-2	TGTGCCGTTCGACAAGGTTTGACCGGGAGCTACACCTTC	CAVRQGLTGSYTF
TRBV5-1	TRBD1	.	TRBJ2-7	TGCGCCAGCGACGAAGGGGGCGGAAGCTCATTCGAGCAGTACTTC	CASDEGGGSSFEQYF
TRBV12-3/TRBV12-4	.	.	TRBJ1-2	TGTGCCAGCAGTTTCGGAGAGGTGCTCGACTATGGCTACACCTTC	CASSFGEVLDYGYTF
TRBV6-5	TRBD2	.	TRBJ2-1	TGTGCCAGCTGTTACTATGAGGGAGGGCCTGATGAGCAGTTCTTC	CASCYYEGGPDEQFF
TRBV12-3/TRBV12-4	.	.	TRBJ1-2	TGTACCAGCAGCTATGGACCCCGGAGGGGCTACACCTTC	CTSSYGPRRGYTF
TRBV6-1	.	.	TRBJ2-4	TGTGCCGGCAGTGAAGTAACACTGGGAGCCAAAAACATTCTGCACTTC	CAGSEVTLGAKNILHF
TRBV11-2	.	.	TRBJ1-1	TGTGCCAGTAGCTTAGGCCTAAACACTGAAGCTTCCTTT	CASSLGLNTEASF
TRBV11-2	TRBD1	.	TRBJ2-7	TGTGCCAGCAGCTTACGATGGACAGGGAACGAGCAGTATTTC	CASSLRWTGNEQYF
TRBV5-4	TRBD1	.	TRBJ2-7	TGTGCCAGCAGCTTGACGGGACAGGATCTCTACGGACAGTACTTC	CASSLTGQDLYGQYF
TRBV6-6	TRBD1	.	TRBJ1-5	TGTGCCAGCAATCCAGGGGGGGGAGCGGGTCAGCCCCAGCATTTT	CASNPGGGAGQPQHF
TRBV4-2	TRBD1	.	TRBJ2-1	TGTGCCAGCAGCCAAGATAGGGGAGACAGGGTCACGTTCTTC	CASSQDRGDRVTFF
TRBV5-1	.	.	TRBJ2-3	TGCGCCATCAGCTTGGAGGCGGGCCTCACAGGTACGCAGTATTTT	CAISLEAGLTGTQYF
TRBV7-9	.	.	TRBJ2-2	TGTGCCGGGAAAATAGACGGCGGCAGGGAGCTGTTTTTT	CAGKIDGGRELFF